These 11 T cell receptor beta chains originate from one sample sequenced in a study of T-cell reconstitution after alpha-beta-depleted transplantation in children. Construction of the TCRbeta library involved unique molecular identifiers. From the PCR reads, TCRdb called clonotypes with MiXCR, one entry per CDR3 protein. The data contain about 290,000 distinct CDR3 sequences, roughly a tenth of them seen just once; the ten biggest clones take up 7% to 9.5%. Sample: PBMCs, taken before TCRalphabeta/CD19-depleted stem cell transplant. Source of these receptors: a boy in the first two years of life with acute myeloid leukemia, due to receive a stem cell transplant.

This clonotype was counted ten times or more. The rearrangement uses TRBV4-1 and TRBJ1-2; 9 bases align to TRBD1. With 1 base clipped from V and 3 bases from J, the junction kept 9 bases outside the gene matches. The CDR3 is 17 amino acids. The germline CDR1 and CDR2 sequences are MGHRA and YSYEKL. Here the CDR3 DNA reads TGCGCCAGCAGCCAAGTCCCGGGACAGGGTGACTACTATGGCTACACCTTC. This codes for CASSQVPGQGDYYGYTF.

V is TRBV5-1 and J is TRBJ1-1; D uncertain. V gave up 0 bases and J gave up 4 bases, with 10 bases separating them. This CDR3 has 14 amino acids. Germline V CDR1 and CDR2: SGHRS, YFSETQ. For the CDR3, the DNA is TGCGCCAGCAGCTTGGACAGCTCCTTCACTGAAGCTTTCTTT. Protein sequence: CASSLDSSFTEAFF.

Only one count was recorded for this clonotype. With a much larger clone just one base away, this may be a read error. The rearrangement joins TRBV6-5 to TRBJ2-1, with D possibly being TRBD1 (6 bases). The length of the CDR3 is 13 residues. Germline-derived CDR1 and CDR2 are MNHEY and SVGAGI. CDR3 protein: CASSYGGYNEQSF. The CDR3 DNA follows: TGTGCCAGCAGTTACGGGGGCTACAATGAGCAGTCCTTC.

Ten or more counts support this clonotype. The rearrangement uses TRBV7-8 and TRBJ2-1; 7 nucleotides align to TRBD1. V was clipped by 5 bases and J by 2 bases; unmatched bases: 6. This CDR3 spans 15 amino acids. Per germline, CDR1 SGHVS and CDR2 FQNEAQ. The CDR3 spells CASSAYRGAYNEQFF. DNA of the CDR3: TGTGCCAGCAGCGCTTACAGGGGCGCCTACAATGAGCAGTTCTTC. The full variable domain, in which reference TRBV7-8 and TRBJ2-1 provide the parts outside the CDR3, is GAGVSQSPRYKVAKRGQDVALRCDPISGHVSLFWYQQALGQGPEFLTYFQNEAQLDKSGLPSDRFFAERPEGSVSTLKIQRTQQEDSAVYLCASSAYRGAYNEQFFGPGTRLTVL.

As for this clonotype: The conserved final phenylalanine or tryptophan is absent from the CDR3, which likely points to a read error. V and J are TRBV20-1 and TRBJ2-1; D is uncertain. The CDR3 is 13 residues long. The V gene's germline CDR1 is DFQATT and CDR2 SNEGSKA (reference sequence). The germline V and J ends were trimmed by 2 bases and 6 bases, with 11 bases remaining between them. Here the CDR3 reads CSARRGFGNEQFL. In DNA, the CDR3 is TGCAGTGCTAGAAGAGGCTTCGGCAATGAGCAGTTCCTC.

This clonotype was recorded many times. The chain carries TRBV6-5 and TRBJ2-1; weak D call: TRBD2 (5 bases). CDR3 size: 16 residues. Germline CDR1 is MNHEY and CDR2 is SVGAGI. With 1 base removed from V and 8 bases from J, the gap between germline ends came to 18 bases. In DNA form, the CDR3 reads TGTGCCAGCAGTTACTACCCGGGGTCCGCGCCGGATGAGCAGTTCTTC. This sequence encodes CASSYYPGSAPDEQFF.

Points on this clonotype: A much larger clone differs from this one at a single base, so this may be a read error. The CDR3 here is CASSSRTGDELYF. CDR3 in DNA: TGTGCCAGCAGCTCCCGGACAGGGGACGAGCTGTACTTC. The rearrangement joins TRBV3-1 to TRBJ2-7, with 9 bases identical to TRBD1. This CDR3 is 13 amino acids long. Germline lookup yields CDR1 LGHDT and CDR2 YNNKEL (reference sequence).

This clonotype has a count of ten or more. The V and J genes are TRBV5-1 and TRBJ2-2; 8 bases line up with TRBD1. Germline-derived CDR1 and CDR2 are SGHRS and YFSETQ. CDR3 length: 16 amino acids. Losses at the gene ends were 4 bases for V and 1 base for J; bases not matched to a gene: 6. CDR3 DNA: TGCGCCAGCAGCGCCTCCGGGACAGGGAACACCGGGGAGCTGTTTTTT. This translates into CASSASGTGNTGELFF.

In regard to this clonotype: A much larger clone lies one base from this, so it may be a read error. This chain joins TRBV5-1 and TRBJ2-7; no clear D gene. The CDR3 loop spans 14 amino acids. The germline CDR1 and CDR2 sequences are SGHRS and YFSETQ. Trimming took off 0 bases at V and 2 bases at J, with 9 bases between the two ends. CDR3 protein: CASSLARHTYEQYF. CDR3 DNA sequence: TGCGCCAGCAGCTTGGCGAGGCATACCTACGAGCAGTACTTC.

This clonotype was detected ten times or more. The chain couples TRBV7-9 to TRBJ2-2, with D hard to call. Trimming cost V 6 bases and J 2 bases, with 4 bases left between them. The CDR3 is made up of 12 amino acids. CDR1 is SEHNR and CDR2 is FQNEAQ in the germline V gene (reference sequence). The CDR3 coding sequence is TGTGCCAGCAGTTACAACACCGGGGAGCTGTTTTTT. Amino acids: CASSYNTGELFF.

This chain links TRBV6-5 with TRBJ1-6, with D unclear. The germline gives CDR1 MNHEY, CDR2 SVGAGI. The ends were cut back, 0 bases at V and 2 bases at J, with 5 bases in the middle. The CDR3 covers 15 residues. This chain's CDR3 is CASSYSYTYNSPLHF. The CDR3 DNA is TGTGCCAGCAGTTACTCGTACACCTATAATTCACCCCTCCACTTT.